This is a list of T cell receptor beta chains from one sample in a study of blood T cells in healthy people across ages. MiXCR, run by TCRdb on the 5' RACE reads, gives a single entry per CDR3 protein. Here the sample spans almost 800,000 distinct CDR3 sequences, 55% to 75% being singletons. The sample taken for sequencing was blood. The receptors were sampled from a man aged 25-40 years in good health. Each CDR3 is given with its conserved first and last residue. A D gene is named only where the DNA matches it firmly. Clone size is given for some rows only: seen once, a few or many times, or a class if the clone is expanded.

j_call v_call d_call clone_size cdr3_aa cdr3_nt
TRBJ2-1 TRBV29-1 . . CSVDRSAQEGNDEQFF TGCAGCGTTGATCGCTCAGCACAGGAGGGCAACGATGAGCAGTTCTTC
TRBJ1-5 TRBV20-1 . . CSATIGVSNQPQHF TGCAGTGCTACAATAGGGGTCAGCAATCAGCCCCAGCATTTT
TRBJ2-6 TRBV14 . . CASSRGPTAGANVLTF TGTGCCAGCAGCCGCGGCCCCACAGCTGGGGCCAACGTCCTGACTTTC
TRBJ2-1 TRBV6-2/TRBV6-3 TRBD2 . CASSANIAGGPFSYNEQFF TGTGCCAGCAGCGCCAATATAGCGGGAGGGCCGTTTTCCTACAATGAGCAGTTCTTC
TRBJ1-1 TRBV3-1 TRBD1 . CASSHRPGQMNTEAFF TGTGCCAGCAGCCACCGACCGGGACAGATGAACACTGAAGCTTTCTTT
TRBJ2-7 TRBV28 . . CASSLMNFRASYEQYF TGTGCCAGCAGTTTAATGAATTTCCGGGCCTCCTACGAGCAGTACTTC
TRBJ2-7 TRBV11-1 . . CASSSWNYEQYF TGTGCCAGCAGCTCCTGGAACTACGAGCAGTACTTC
TRBJ2-1 TRBV10-3 TRBD1 many CAVAGTGGNEQFF TGTGCCGTCGCCGGGACAGGGGGAAATGAGCAGTTCTTC
TRBJ2-5 TRBV20-1 . . CSARSSAYQETQYF TGCAGTGCTCGGAGTTCTGCCTACCAAGAGACCCAGTACTTC
TRBJ2-1 TRBV7-9 TRBD2 . CASDLSAGVADNEQFF TGTGCCAGCGACCTCTCGGCGGGGGTCGCGGACAATGAGCAGTTCTTC
TRBJ2-3 TRBV7-2 . . CASSFRRTDTQYF TGTGCCAGCAGCTTCCGACGGACCGATACGCAGTATTTT
TRBJ1-1 TRBV2 . once CASSVTDLMNTEAFF TGTGCCAGCAGTGTTACGGACCTCATGAACACTGAAGCTTTCTTT
TRBJ2-6 TRBV6-1 . . CASSEALRAGANVLTF TGTGCCAGCAGTGAAGCTCTCAGAGCAGGGGCCAACGTCCTGACTTTC
TRBJ1-2 TRBV2 TRBD1 . CASSTTGTGGYTF TGTGCCAGCAGTACAACCGGGACAGGAGGCTACACCTTC
TRBJ2-7 TRBV3-1 . . CASSQYRDGPQYF TGTGCCAGCAGCCAATACAGGGACGGGCCTCAGTACTTC
TRBJ2-4 TRBV28 TRBD1 . CASNLAQGTPGYF TGTGCCAGCAACCTGGCACAGGGGACACCCGGGTACTTC
TRBJ2-1 TRBV20-1 TRBD2 once CSASGLAGVIEQFF TGCAGTGCGAGCGGACTAGCGGGGGTTATTGAGCAGTTCTTC
TRBJ1-2 TRBV5-1 TRBD1 . CASSLAAGGALGYTF TGCGCCAGCAGCTTGGCGGCAGGGGGAGCCTTAGGCTACACCTTC
TRBJ2-3 TRBV12-3/TRBV12-4 TRBD2 . CASSLVPSGSDTQYF TGTGCCAGCAGTTTAGTCCCTAGCGGGAGTGATACGCAGTATTTT
TRBJ2-5 TRBV4-2 TRBD1 . CASSGRGQGAMYQETQYF TGTGCCAGCAGTGGGAGAGGGCAGGGGGCGATGTACCAAGAGACCCAGTACTTC
TRBJ2-2 TRBV9 TRBD2 . CASSAAISGSRAGELFF TGTGCCAGCAGCGCGGCGATCAGCGGGAGCAGAGCCGGGGAGCTGTTTTTT
TRBJ1-1 TRBV28 . . CASSFWGAEEDTEAFF TGTGCCAGTTCCTTCTGGGGGGCCGAAGAAGACACTGAAGCTTTCTTT
TRBJ2-7 TRBV20-1 TRBD2 once CSAPRTSGGTEQYF TGCAGTGCACCCCGGACTAGCGGGGGGACCGAGCAGTACTTC
TRBJ2-1 TRBV24-1 TRBD2 . CATSDVGGSDEQFF TGTGCCACCAGTGATGTGGGCGGGAGCGATGAGCAGTTCTTC
TRBJ2-3 TRBV5-4 . once CASSFLARRALPDTQYF TGTGCCAGCAGCTTCCTTGCCCGAAGGGCTCTCCCAGATACGCAGTATTTT
TRBJ2-3 TRBV29-1 TRBD2 . CSVPRTSGRADTQYF TGCAGCGTTCCCCGGACTAGCGGGAGAGCAGATACGCAGTATTTT
TRBJ2-1 TRBV6-6 TRBD1 few CASNEGTGQGEQFF TGTGCCAGCAATGAGGGGACAGGGCAAGGTGAGCAGTTCTTC
TRBJ2-5 TRBV4-1 TRBD2 once CASSQPLAGGETQYF TGCGCCAGCAGCCAACCGCTAGCGGGGGGCGAGACCCAGTACTTC
TRBJ2-2 TRBV18 . . CASSQGEFTGELFF TGTGCCAGCTCACAGGGCGAATTCACCGGGGAGCTGTTTTTT
TRBJ2-5 TRBV12-3/TRBV12-4 TRBD2 . CASSFGGEGETQYF TGTGCCAGCAGTTTCGGGGGGGAAGGGGAGACCCAGTACTTC
TRBJ2-4 TRBV6-5 TRBD2 . CASKYIGGDIQYF TGTGCCAGCAAGTACATCGGGGGGGACATTCAGTACTTC
TRBJ2-7 TRBV6-6 . few CASSSLGAGDYEQYF TGTGCCAGCAGTTCCCTCGGGGCAGGGGACTACGAGCAGTACTTC
TRBJ2-5 TRBV12-3/TRBV12-4 . . CASSLAGGAETQYF TGTGCCAGCAGTTTAGCGGGGGGCGCAGAGACCCAGTACTTC